These 31 T cell receptor beta chains were sequenced from one sample in a study of CD8+CD57+ T cells in acquired aplastic anemia. TCR beta VDJ and CDR3 profiling used genomic DNA as template. TCRdb fed the reads into MiXCR, producing one record per CDR3 protein. The sample yields roughly 180,000 distinct CDR3 sequences, roughly three fifths seen once. Patients who underwent sequencing had shown CD8+CD57+ cell expansion by flow cytometry. The sequencing sample was made of sorted CD4+, CD8+, or CD8+CD57+ T cells (not recorded which) from PBMCs. These TCRs come from a human donor with aplastic anemia.

The chain is built from TRBV4-2 and TRBJ2-7; weak D call: TRBD2 (5 bases). Germline loops: CDR1 LGHNA, CDR2 YNFKEQ. The germline V and J ends were trimmed by 1 base and 5 bases, with 9 bases remaining between them. The CDR3 runs 13 residues. CDR3 protein: CASSQARADEQYF. The CDR3 DNA sequence: TGTGCCAGCAGCCAAGCGAGGGCGGACGAGCAGTACTTC.

The rearrangement links TRBV10-3 to TRBJ1-1; the D is unclear. Trimming took off 4 bases at V and 14 bases at J, with 14 bases between the two ends. Germline V CDR1 and CDR2: ENHRY, SYGVKD. The CDR3 consists of 11 residues. CDR3 nucleotides: TGTGCCATCAGTGGTAGTGGGATACTGTTCTTT. This sequence encodes CAISGSGILFF.

This clonotype was recorded at least ten times. J is TRBJ2-1 and V is TRBV5-8; either TRBD1 or TRBD2 may fit D (6 bases each). Germline V gene sequence: CDR1 SGHTS, CDR2 YDEGEE. V was pared by 6 bases and J by 7 bases, with 17 bases between. This CDR3 contains 14 residues. Written as DNA, the CDR3 is TGTGCCAGCAACCCGACGGGGGCCCTAAATGAGCAGTTCTTC. Protein: CASNPTGALNEQFF.

This clonotype appeared a few times. The V and J genes are TRBV10-3 and TRBJ2-7; D is tentatively TRBD1 or TRBD2 (5 bases each). Looked up from germline, CDR1 is ENHRY and CDR2 is SYGVKD. Trimming removed 11 bases at V and 2 bases at J, with 19 bases between. CDR3 length: 14 amino acids. The CDR3 region has the DNA TGTGCCTCGCGGACTGACAGCGCCCCCTACGAGCAGTACTTC. Translation gives CASRTDSAPYEQYF.

The chain joins TRBV10-3 to TRBJ2-7, with D perhaps TRBD2 (6 bases). The CDR3 spans 13 residues. Germline V gene lookup returns CDR1 ENHRY and CDR2 SYGVKD. Deletions cut 4 bases from V and 9 bases from J, with 16 bases between. The CDR3 sequence is CAISGISGAVQYF. As DNA, the CDR3 is TGTGCCATCAGTGGGATTAGCGGAGCGGTGCAGTACTTC.

Points on this clonotype: The junction differs from germline at one of its ends, possibly a read error. The J gene is TRBJ1-1, the V gene TRBV9; D gene uncertain. Germline CDR1 SGDLS, CDR2 YYNGEE. The CDR3 is made up of 12 amino acids. The CDR3 is CASGGSNAEAFF. The CDR3, as DNA: TGTGCCAGCGGCGGGTCGAACGCTGAAGCTTTCTTT.

The V call is TRBV10-3, the J call TRBJ1-1; D may be TRBD1 (5 bases). Trimming pared 3 bases from V and 7 bases from J, leaving 9 bases between. The CDR3 sequence is 12 residues long. CDR1 ENHRY and CDR2 SYGVKD come from the germline V gene. CDR3 coding DNA: TGTGCCATCAGTGACTTCGACAGTGAAGCTTTCTTT. Its translation is CAISDFDSEAFF.

This clonotype was picked up one time. The final CDR3 position lacks the conserved phenylalanine or tryptophan, pointing to a likely read error. The J gene is TRBJ2-1, the V gene TRBV2; tentatively, D is TRBD2 (7 bases). Trimming took 6 bases from V and 12 from J, leaving 21 bases between them. Per germline, CDR1 SNHLY and CDR2 FYNNEI. The CDR3 runs to 14 residues. CDR3 in amino acids: CASRGREGGYGQFL. The CDR3 nucleotides are TGTGCCAGCAGAGGGAGGGAAGGGGGGTATGGGCAGTTCCTC.

The V and J genes are TRBV4-1 and TRBJ1-6; the match to TRBD1 covers 7 bases. The V gene end was trimmed by 0 bases and the J gene end by 6 bases; junction bases not matched to a gene: 2. Germline V lookup: CDR1 MGHRA, CDR2 YSYEKL. This CDR3 comprises 15 residues. CDR3 residues: CASSQEDRFNSPLHF. The CDR3 DNA sequence: TGCGCCAGCAGCCAAGAGGACAGGTTTAATTCACCCCTCCACTTT.

V gene TRBV5-5 combines with J gene TRBJ2-6; D is possibly TRBD1 (5 bases). The CDR3 is 17 amino acids. Germline V gene data show CDR1 as SGHKS and CDR2 as YYEKEE (reference sequence). The V end was cut by 4 bases, the J end by 0 bases, with 14 bases between. The CDR3 here is CASSQNQGISGANVLTF. Here the CDR3 DNA reads TGTGCCAGCAGCCAAAATCAGGGAATCTCTGGGGCCAACGTCCTGACTTTC.

The genes are TRBV6-4 and TRBJ1-1; D not resolved. The CDR3 runs to 14 residues. Germline CDR1 and CDR2: MRHNA and SNTAGT. The germline V and J ends were trimmed by 0 bases and 1 base, with 6 bases remaining between them. The DNA for the CDR3 is TGTGCCAGCAGTGACTCGGCGACGAACACTGAAGCTTTCTTT. Protein: CASSDSATNTEAFF.

V usage is TRBV19 and J usage is TRBJ2-7; TRBD2 aligns across 11 bases. In germline, CDR1 is LNHDA, CDR2 SQIVND (reference sequence). There are 17 residues in the CDR3. The J segment lost 1 base and the V segment lost 4 bases, leaving 9 bases of the junction unmatched. The CDR3 DNA reads as TGTGCCAGTAGTAGCTCCCGGACTAGCGGGTCATCCTACGAGCAGTACTTC. Amino acid sequence: CASSSSRTSGSSYEQYF.

The table lists this clonotype with many counts. The chain employs TRBV4-1 and TRBJ2-2; 7 nucleotides line up with TRBD1. Looked up from germline, CDR1 is MGHRA and CDR2 is YSYEKL. CDR3 size: 16 residues. The V segment lost 4 bases and the J segment 0 bases; nucleotides outside the gene matches: 5. The CDR3 loop reads CASSLRQGSNTGELFF. For the CDR3, the DNA is TGCGCCAGCAGCCTTCGACAGGGCTCGAACACCGGGGAGCTGTTTTTT.

This chain uses TRBV24-1 with TRBJ2-1; 9 bases agree with TRBD1. The germline V gene has CDR1 KGHDR and CDR2 SFDVKD. The CDR3 covers 16 residues. After removal of 2 bases from V and 5 bases from J, the junction contained 6 bases not matched to a gene. This CDR3 reads CATSDWRDRDHNEQFF. Here the CDR3 DNA reads TGTGCCACCAGTGATTGGCGGGACAGGGACCACAATGAGCAGTTCTTC.

This clonotype came up a few times. The V and J genes are TRBV25-1 and TRBJ2-7; 8 nucleotides line up with TRBD2. The CDR3 length is 14 residues. After removal of 4 bases from V and 4 bases from J, the junction contained 6 bases not matched to a gene. CDR1 MGHDK and CDR2 SYGVNS come from the germline V gene. The CDR3 DNA reads TGTGCCAGCAGTGGCGCCGGGGGGGTTTACGAGCAGTACTTC. It specifies CASSGAGGVYEQYF.

This clonotype was detected only a few times. The chain couples TRBV24-1 to TRBJ2-6, with D perhaps TRBD1 (6 bases). The germline gives CDR1 KGHDR, CDR2 SFDVKD. The V end lost 4 bases, the J end lost 1 base, and 7 bases lay between the germline ends. This CDR3 spans 15 amino acids. This CDR3 is CATSETGSGANVLTF. DNA of the CDR3: TGTGCCACCAGTGAAACAGGGTCTGGGGCCAACGTCCTGACTTTC.

As regards this clonotype: A much bigger clone sits one base away, suggesting this may be a read error. This CDR3 is missing its conserved last phenylalanine or tryptophan, likely due to a read error. The rearrangement uses TRBV4-3 and TRBJ1-5; 7 bases are shared with TRBD1. The V gene end was trimmed by 4 bases and the J gene end by 8 bases; junction bases not matched to a gene: 8. Germline lookup yields CDR1 LGHNA and CDR2 YSLEER. This CDR3 has 14 residues. The CDR3 DNA reads as TGCGCCAGCAGCCTGCGACAGGGCCGGGAGCCCCAGCATTCT. This sequence encodes CASSLRQGREPQHS.

The gene calls are TRBV6-1 and TRBJ1-6, with TRBD1 matching over 10 bases. This CDR3 spans 15 amino acids. V trimming: 4 bases; J trimming: 17 bases; junction bases outside the gene matches: 14. Germline V gene lookup returns CDR1 MNHNS and CDR2 SASEGT. This CDR3 is CASSARQGAGCPIHF. In DNA form, the CDR3 reads TGTGCCAGCAGTGCCCGACAGGGGGCGGGATGCCCCATCCACTTT.

This chain connects TRBV7-9 to TRBJ1-3, with D possibly being TRBD1 (6 bases). The CDR3 has 14 residues. The ends were cut back, 1 base at V and 3 bases at J, with 7 bases in the middle. The germline gives CDR1 SEHNR, CDR2 FQNEAQ (reference sequence). The CDR3 is CASSLGQVGNTIYF. The CDR3 region has the DNA TGTGCCAGCAGCTTAGGACAGGTTGGAAACACCATATATTTT.

The V call is TRBV2, the J call TRBJ2-3; 12 bases fit TRBD2. The germline gives CDR1 SNHLY, CDR2 FYNNEI. The V gene end was trimmed by 3 bases and the J gene end by 0 bases; junction bases not matched to a gene: 10. The CDR3 runs 19 residues. The CDR3 loop is CASSDGLAGQGDSTDTQYF. The CDR3, as DNA: TGTGCCAGCAGTGACGGACTAGCGGGGCAGGGGGATAGCACAGATACGCAGTATTTT.

This clonotype was observed once. The V and J genes are TRBV7-8 and TRBJ2-2; TRBD1 aligns across 8 bases. The CDR3 is 15 residues long. CDR1 and CDR2 (germline): SGHVS, FQNEAQ. The trim removed 5 bases at V and 4 bases at J, leaving 6 bases unmatched. CDR3 DNA sequence: TGTGCCAGCAGCCAGGACAGGGTACCCACCGGGGAGCTGTTTTTT. It is translated as CASSQDRVPTGELFF.

The chain joins TRBV19 to TRBJ2-7, with a tentative D call TRBD1 (6 bases). The CDR3 is 14 residues long. The V gene lost 1 base and the J gene lost 2 bases, with 9 bases spanning the gap. The germline V gene encodes CDR1 LNHDA and CDR2 SQIVND (reference sequence). The CDR3 spells CASSIVAGAYEQYF. The CDR3, as DNA: TGTGCCAGTAGTATAGTCGCAGGGGCCTACGAGCAGTACTTC. Supplemented by reference TRBV19 and TRBJ2-7, the full variable domain reads DGGITQSPKYLFRKEGQNVTLSCEQNLNHDAMYWYRQDPGQGLRLIYYSQIVNDFQKGDIAEGYSVSREKKESFPLTVTSAQKNPTAFYLCASSIVAGAYEQYFGPGTRLTVT.

There are many counts of this clonotype. The CDR3 DNA reads as TGCAGTGCCCATCCCGGGACAGATACGCAGTATTTT. Translation: CSAHPGTDTQYF. This chain uses TRBV20-1 with TRBJ2-3; no firm D call. CDR3 length equals 12 residues. The germline V gene has CDR1 DFQATT and CDR2 SNEGSKA (reference sequence). The ends were cut back, 6 bases at V and 3 bases at J, with 10 bases in the middle.

The chain is built from TRBV9 and TRBJ2-2; TRBD2 might be the D (6 bases). CDR1 SGDLS and CDR2 YYNGEE come from the germline V gene. CDR3 length equals 14 residues. Between the trimmed V and J ends, which lost 7 bases and 4 bases, there was a span of 14 bases. This chain's CDR3 is CASAGREITGELFF. In nucleotides, the CDR3 is TGTGCCAGCGCGGGACGGGAAATCACCGGGGAGCTGTTTTTT. Full variable domain (remainder filled in from reference TRBV9 and TRBJ2-2): DSGVTQTPKHLITATGQRVTLRCSPRSGDLSVYWYQQSLDQGLQFLIQYYNGEERAKGNILERFSAQQFPDLHSELNLSSLELGDSALYFCASAGREITGELFFGEGSRLTVL.

CDR3 residues: CASSLKRTYEQYF. The CDR3 nucleotides read TGTGCCAGCAGTTTAAAAAGAACCTACGAGCAGTACTTC. The rearrangement links TRBV27 to TRBJ2-7; D unresolved. Trimming stripped 2 bases from V and 2 bases from J, with 7 bases between. The length of the CDR3 is 13 residues. Per germline, CDR1 MNHEY and CDR2 SMNVEV (reference sequence).

This clonotype showed up many times. The chain joins TRBV29-1 to TRBJ2-7; D possibly corresponds to TRBD1 (5 bases). Germline V CDR1 and CDR2: SQVTM, ANQGSEA. Trimming cost V 7 bases and J 4 bases, with 14 bases left between them. CDR3 size: 12 residues. The CDR3 loop reads CSAEGDRYEQYF. CDR3 nucleotides: TGCAGCGCGGAAGGGGATCGTTACGAGCAGTACTTC.

This clonotype was counted a few times. Here the CDR3 reads CASSLGQENSPLHF. The CDR3 DNA reads as TGTGCCAGCAGCTTGGGACAAGAGAATTCACCCCTCCACTTT. This sequence joins TRBV7-9 and TRBJ1-6, with D possibly being TRBD1 (6 bases). Germline V CDR1 and CDR2: SEHNR, FQNEAQ (reference sequence). Trimming removed 3 bases at V and 7 bases at J, with 10 bases between. The CDR3 covers 14 residues.

This chain uses TRBV9 with TRBJ1-5, with 7 bases matching TRBD1. V trimming: 3 bases; J trimming: 3 bases; junction bases outside the gene matches: 6. Germline CDR1 is SGDLS and CDR2 is YYNGEE. The CDR3 is made up of 15 amino acids. CDR3 in amino acids: CASSAEGQINQPQHF. DNA for the CDR3: TGTGCCAGCAGCGCAGAGGGACAGATCAATCAGCCCCAGCATTTT.

This chain links TRBV19 with TRBJ1-2, with 8 bases aligning to TRBD1. CDR1 and CDR2 (germline): LNHDA, SQIVND (reference sequence). The CDR3 has 16 amino acids. V was clipped by 4 bases and J by 5 bases; unmatched bases: 12. The CDR3 loop is CASSTPRQGRVYGYTF. The CDR3, as DNA: TGTGCCAGTAGTACACCAAGACAGGGGCGAGTTTATGGCTACACCTTC.

The chain employs TRBV7-6 and TRBJ1-1, with a weak D call TRBD1 (5 bases). CDR3 length: 14 amino acids. CDR1 is SGHVS, CDR2 FNYEAQ, per germline. The ends were cut back, 1 base at V and 5 bases at J, with 11 bases in the middle. CDR3 sequence (DNA): TGTGCCAGCAGCTTAGTCCCGGGGGAGACTGAAGCTTTCTTT. Its protein product is CASSLVPGETEAFF.

This clonotype came up a few times. V is TRBV11-2 and J is TRBJ2-5; D unresolved. Germline V gene lookup returns CDR1 SGHAT and CDR2 FQNNGV. Trimming removed 8 bases at V and 5 bases at J, with 9 bases between. The CDR3 consists of 11 residues. In nucleotides, the CDR3 is TGTGCCAGCTCACCGAAGGAGACCCAGTACTTC. Protein: CASSPKETQYF.